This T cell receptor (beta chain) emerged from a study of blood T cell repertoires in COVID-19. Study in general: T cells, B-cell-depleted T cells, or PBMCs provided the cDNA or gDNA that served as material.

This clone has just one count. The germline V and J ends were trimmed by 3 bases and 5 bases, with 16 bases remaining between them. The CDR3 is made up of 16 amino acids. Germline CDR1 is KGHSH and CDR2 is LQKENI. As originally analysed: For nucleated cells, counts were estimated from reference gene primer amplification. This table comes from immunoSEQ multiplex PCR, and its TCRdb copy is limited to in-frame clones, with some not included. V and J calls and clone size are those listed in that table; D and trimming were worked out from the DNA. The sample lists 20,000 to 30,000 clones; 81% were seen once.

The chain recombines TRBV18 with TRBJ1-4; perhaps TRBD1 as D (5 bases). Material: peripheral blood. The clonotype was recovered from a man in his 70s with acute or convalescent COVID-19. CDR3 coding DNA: TGTGCCAGCTCACCGCTTGACAGCGCAGCGAATGAAAAACTGTTTTTT. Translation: CASSPLDSAANEKLFF.